The following is a T cell receptor (beta chain) sequence with its context. Its specificity is unknown. This sample is drawn from a study of cytomegalovirus exposure and HLA in healthy donors. Across the whole study: There were approximately 80 million unique TCRs (from HLA-typed donors) in an early data release. Study outcomes and limitations: Later, an analysis showed that TCR beta chains associated with HLA were more clonally expanded than others that were equally common.

A multiplex PCR was run with 60 Vbeta primers and 13 Jbeta primers. Authors' data handling: In a later analysis, about 9.9 million of 83 million or so unique beta chains occurred in at least two donors. Profiled with immunoSEQ multiplex PCR; TCRdb holds only in-frame clones, not every one. V and J calls and clone size follow that table, whereas D and trimming were derived from the DNA. In all, the sample yields more than 75,000 clones. The ends were cut back, 1 base at V and 2 bases at J, with 9 bases in the middle. Germline CDR1 is SGHVS and CDR2 is FQNEAQ. There are 14 residues in the CDR3. Material for sequencing was PBMCs. The origin of this receptor is a man aged 45-60 years in good health and CMV-seropositive. This chain uses TRBV7-8 with TRBJ2-7; tentative D call: TRBD2 (5 bases). DNA for the CDR3: TGTGCCAGCAGCTTAGGGGAGATAGCCTACGAGCAGTACTTC. It translates to CASSLGEIAYEQYF.